A selection of T cell receptor beta chains follows, all from one sample in a study of T-cell reconstitution after alpha-beta-depleted transplantation in children. TCRdb reprocessed the PCR reads with MiXCR, giving one entry per CDR3 protein. The sample consists of about 610,000 distinct CDR3 sequences, roughly a tenth of them appearing once. This sample comprised PBMCs from the stem cell graft donor, obtained from the stem cell graft. The receptors derive from a human donor who donated a stem cell graft to a child with acute myeloid leukemia. Both conserved end residues are part of each CDR3. Expanded clones get a size class; other rows say once, few or many, or leave the size out.

j_gene	v_gene	abundance	CDR3aa
TRBJ2-7	TRBV7-2	few	CASSRGPDTYEQYF
TRBJ1-5	TRBV20-1	few	CSARQGGRSNQPQHF
TRBJ2-5	TRBV5-1	NA	CASSVGLAGGPETQYF
TRBJ2-2	TRBV15	NA	CATSRDRLNTGELFF
TRBJ2-7	TRBV20-1	few	CSAPRGTSGGNEQYF
TRBJ2-5	TRBV10-3	NA	CAISESGQQETQYF
TRBJ2-3	TRBV6-2/TRBV6-3	few	CASNLPTDTQYF
TRBJ1-5	TRBV29-1	many	CSVEAGGTISNQPQHF
TRBJ1-1	TRBV28	few	CASSSARRGEAFF
TRBJ2-3	TRBV24-1	many	CATSDRLADTQYF
TRBJ2-7	TRBV10-3	many	CAISEPPGRSWQYF
TRBJ2-7	TRBV20-1	NA	CSARAPSGRGYEQYF
TRBJ1-1	TRBV7-9	NA	CASSNRPDSGGPSEAFF
TRBJ2-1	TRBV7-9	few	CASSVANYEQFF
TRBJ2-1	TRBV29-1	few	CSDRGGPAYNEQFF
TRBJ1-5	TRBV6-2/TRBV6-3	NA	CASTREGSNQPQHF
TRBJ2-1	TRBV20-1	few	CSALGQGTVYNEQFF
TRBJ2-1	TRBV5-6	many	CASSLTSGFYNEQFF
TRBJ2-1	TRBV2	NA	CAGAGQNEQFF
TRBJ1-5	TRBV25-1	many	CASSPPGQGGYQHF
TRBJ2-7	TRBV4-3	many	CASSQGSAGTYEQYF
TRBJ2-3	TRBV30	NA	CAWSEEADTQYF
TRBJ1-2	TRBV29-1	many	CSVELQGWGYTF
TRBJ2-1	TRBV29-1	NA	CSVEVPPLAGFNNEQFF
TRBJ2-1	TRBV29-1	few	CSVQTDSSYNEQFF
TRBJ1-5	TRBV28	few	CASSLITGGMMKPQHF
TRBJ1-1	TRBV25-1	NA	CASSALGQGKTEAFF
TRBJ2-7	TRBV4-3	many	CASSQGAFEGYEQYF
TRBJ2-1	TRBV29-1	many	CSYALDRADEQFF
TRBJ1-5	TRBV7-2	NA	CASSLRGQVSQPQHF
TRBJ2-7	TRBV5-6	many	CASSLVQGAYEQYF
TRBJ2-7	TRBV4-1	many	CASSQDVGYEQYF
TRBJ2-3	TRBV28	few	CASPRPPLRTDTQYF
TRBJ2-5	TRBV7-2	few	CASSPRTVREPQYF
TRBJ1-1	TRBV30	few	CAWSVGGGGTEAFF
TRBJ1-2	TRBV9	few	CASGSGTPINGYTF
TRBJ1-1	TRBV7-2	few	CASSHSSWTEMNTEAFF
TRBJ1-5	TRBV7-8	few	CASSLIESNQPQHF
TRBJ2-6	TRBV28	many	CASSGYSGANVLTF
TRBJ2-3	TRBV12-3/TRBV12-4	many	CASSLRTPRDTDTQYF
TRBJ2-1	TRBV14	few	CASSSHHSGYYNEQFF
TRBJ2-3	TRBV4-2	many	CASSQVGGGTYTDTQYF
TRBJ1-5	TRBV6-1	NA	CASSPRWGVLSNQPQHF
TRBJ2-1	TRBV5-1	few	CASTLLGQGNNEQFF